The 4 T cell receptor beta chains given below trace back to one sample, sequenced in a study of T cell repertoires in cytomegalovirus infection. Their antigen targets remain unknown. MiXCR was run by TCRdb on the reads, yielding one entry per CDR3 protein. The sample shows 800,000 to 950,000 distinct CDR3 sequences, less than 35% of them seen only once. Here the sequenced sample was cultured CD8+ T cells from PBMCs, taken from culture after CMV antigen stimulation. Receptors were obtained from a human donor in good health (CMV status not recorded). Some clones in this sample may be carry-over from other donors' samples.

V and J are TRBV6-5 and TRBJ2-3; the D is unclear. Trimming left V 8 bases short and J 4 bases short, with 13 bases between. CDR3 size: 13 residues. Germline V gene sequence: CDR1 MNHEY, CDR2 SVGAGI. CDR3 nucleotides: TGTGCCAGCGCCAGTATCCGGCCAGATACGCAGTATTTT. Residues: CASASIRPDTQYF.

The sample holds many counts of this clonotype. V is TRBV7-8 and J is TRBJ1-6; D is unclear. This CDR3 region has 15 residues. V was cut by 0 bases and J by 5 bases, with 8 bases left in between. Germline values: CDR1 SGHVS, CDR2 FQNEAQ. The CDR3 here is CASSLAGRDNSPLHF. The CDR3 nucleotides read TGTGCCAGCAGCTTAGCGGGCAGAGATAATTCACCCCTCCACTTT.

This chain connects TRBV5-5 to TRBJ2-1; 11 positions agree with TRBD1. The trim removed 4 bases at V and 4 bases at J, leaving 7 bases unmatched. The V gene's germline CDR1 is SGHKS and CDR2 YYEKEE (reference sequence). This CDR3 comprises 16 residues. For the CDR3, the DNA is TGTGCCAGCAGCGGGGACAGGGGGGGGCTTTACAATGAGCAGTTCTTC. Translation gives CASSGDRGGLYNEQFF.

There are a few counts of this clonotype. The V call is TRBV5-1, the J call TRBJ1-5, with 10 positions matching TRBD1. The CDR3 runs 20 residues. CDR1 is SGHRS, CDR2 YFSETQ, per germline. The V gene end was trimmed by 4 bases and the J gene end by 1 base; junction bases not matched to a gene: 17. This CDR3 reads CASSRIPPGQGTLSNQPQHF. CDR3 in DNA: TGCGCCAGCAGCCGAATACCTCCGGGACAGGGGACCCTGAGCAATCAGCCCCAGCATTTT.